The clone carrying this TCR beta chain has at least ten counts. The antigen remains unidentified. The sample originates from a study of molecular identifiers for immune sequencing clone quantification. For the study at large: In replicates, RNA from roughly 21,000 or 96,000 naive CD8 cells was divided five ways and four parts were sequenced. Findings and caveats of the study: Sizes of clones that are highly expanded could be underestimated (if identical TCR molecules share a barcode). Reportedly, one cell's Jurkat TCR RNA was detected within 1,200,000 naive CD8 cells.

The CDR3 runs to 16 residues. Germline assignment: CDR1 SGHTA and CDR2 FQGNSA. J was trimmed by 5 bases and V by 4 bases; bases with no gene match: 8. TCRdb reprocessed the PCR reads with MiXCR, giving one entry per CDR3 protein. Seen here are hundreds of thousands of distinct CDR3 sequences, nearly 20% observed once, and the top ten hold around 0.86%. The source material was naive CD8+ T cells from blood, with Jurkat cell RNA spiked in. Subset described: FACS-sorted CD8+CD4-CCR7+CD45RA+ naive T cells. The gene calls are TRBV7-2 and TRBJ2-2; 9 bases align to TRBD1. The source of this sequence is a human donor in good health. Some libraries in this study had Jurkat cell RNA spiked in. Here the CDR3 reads CASSSTQGARTGELFF. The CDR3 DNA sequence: TGTGCCAGCAGCTCCACACAGGGGGCGCGGACCGGGGAGCTGTTTTTT.